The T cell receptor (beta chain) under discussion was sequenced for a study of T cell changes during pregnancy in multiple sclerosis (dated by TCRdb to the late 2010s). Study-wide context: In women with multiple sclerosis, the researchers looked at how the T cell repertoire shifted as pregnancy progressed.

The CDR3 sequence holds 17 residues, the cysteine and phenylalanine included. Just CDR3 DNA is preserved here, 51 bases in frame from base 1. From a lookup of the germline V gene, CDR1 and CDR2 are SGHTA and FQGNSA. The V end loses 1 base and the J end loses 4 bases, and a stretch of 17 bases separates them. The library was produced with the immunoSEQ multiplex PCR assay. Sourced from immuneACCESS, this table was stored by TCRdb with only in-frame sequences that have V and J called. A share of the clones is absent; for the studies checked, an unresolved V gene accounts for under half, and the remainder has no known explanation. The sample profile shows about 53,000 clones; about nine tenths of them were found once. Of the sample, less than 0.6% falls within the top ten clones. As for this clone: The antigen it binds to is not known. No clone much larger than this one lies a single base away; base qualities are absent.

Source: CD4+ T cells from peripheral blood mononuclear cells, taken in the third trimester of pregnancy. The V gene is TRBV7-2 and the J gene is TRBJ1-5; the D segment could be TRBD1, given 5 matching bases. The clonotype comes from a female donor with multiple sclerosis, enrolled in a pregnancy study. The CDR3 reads CASSLDLAGARNQPQHF. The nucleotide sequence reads TGTGCCAGCAGCTTAGATCTTGCTGGGGCTAGAAATCAGCCCCAGCATTTT.